Listed below are T cell receptor beta chains from one sample, sequenced in a study of cytomegalovirus exposure and HLA in healthy donors. Clones were sequenced by immunoSEQ multiplex PCR, and TCRdb holds only the in-frame ones, with some missing. This table holds 160,000 or so clones, about 65% found once. The sequenced sample was PBMCs. These receptor sequences come from a woman in her 30s in good health and CMV-seronegative. Each CDR3 is given with its conserved first and last residue. A D gene is named only where the DNA matches it firmly.

>NA|TRBJ2-2|TRBV7-9
CASSPRLGPTGELFF
>NA|TRBJ2-3|TRBV18
CASSPPGDPDTQYF
>TRBD2|TRBJ2-7|TRBV19
CASSASGTYEQYF
>NA|TRBJ1-1|TRBV19
CASSEGRGVTNTEAFF
>NA|TRBJ1-4|TRBV13
CASSSSGGGEKLFF
>TRBD1|TRBJ2-1|TRBV27
CASSLDREGYNEQFF
>NA|TRBJ1-3|TRBV27
CASSFTAGNTIYF
>NA|TRBJ2-7|TRBV19
CASSIREFYEQYF
>TRBD1|TRBJ2-2|TRBV19
CASSMEWDRGDTGELFF
>NA|TRBJ2-1|TRBV27
CASSATRTLNEQFF
>NA|TRBJ1-2|TRBV25-1
CASSESSNYGYPF
>NA|TRBJ1-2|TRBV4-2
CASSHETGNGYTF